These 5 T cell receptor beta chains originate from one sample sequenced in a study of shared clonotypes between healthy human individuals. Profiled with immunoSEQ multiplex PCR; TCRdb holds only in-frame clones, not every one. The repertoire holds about 650,000 clones, with around 95% as singletons. It was CD45RO-negative cells, positively selected for CCR7, that made up naive CD8 cells, with terminally differentiated effector memory CD45RA+ cells excluded. The source material was naive CD8+ T cells sorted from blood. Receptors were obtained from a woman aged 25 to 39 in good health.

About this clone itself: The same CDR3 can be traced to other DNA sequences in this sample. The chain has TRBV28 and TRBJ1-5, with unresolved D. Trimming took 3 bases from V and 6 from J, leaving 3 bases between them. Germline assignment: CDR1 MDHEN and CDR2 SYDVKM. CDR3 size: 11 residues. CDR3 in DNA: TGTGCCAGCAGTTTTGGTCAGCCCCAGCATTTT. Encoded protein: CASSFGQPQHF.

The DNA for the CDR3 is TGTGCCAGCAGTGTCTCGCTGGACACCGGGGAGCTGTTTTTT. Amino acids: CASSVSLDTGELFF. V gene TRBV6-5 combines with J gene TRBJ2-2; D gene uncertain. The CDR3 has 14 residues. Looked up from germline, CDR1 is MNHEY and CDR2 is SVGAGI. V lost 5 bases and J lost 3, with 10 bases in between.

In its sample, this clone was seen once. V usage is TRBV18 and J usage is TRBJ2-7; the D call may be TRBD1 or TRBD2 (5 bases each). The ends were cut back, 2 bases at V and 1 base at J, with 9 bases in the middle. Germline values: CDR1 KGHSH, CDR2 LQKENI. This CDR3 is 14 amino acids long. The chain's CDR3 is CASSPGDGSYEQYF. The CDR3 bases are TGTGCCAGCTCACCAGGGGACGGTTCCTACGAGCAGTACTTC.

This clone was recorded once. The V call is TRBV5-1, the J call TRBJ2-3; weak D call: TRBD1 (6 bases). CDR3 length equals 14 residues. Germline V lookup: CDR1 SGHRS, CDR2 YFSETQ. The ends were cut back, 2 bases at V and 5 bases at J, with 12 bases in the middle. CDR3 nucleotide sequence: TGCGCCAGCAGCTTTACAGGGCAGAGAGATACGCAGTATTTT. Translating gives CASSFTGQRDTQYF.

This CDR3 is CASSHPTGEQFF. The CDR3 nucleotides read TGCGCCAGCAGCCACCCGACTGGTGAGCAGTTCTTC. The V gene is TRBV4-1, the J gene TRBJ2-1; D is uncertain. V lost 3 bases and J lost 9, with 9 bases in between. The CDR3 has 12 residues. Germline CDR1 MGHRA, CDR2 YSYEKL.